Given below is one TCR beta chain in context. The antigen remains unidentified. The data originate from a study of T cell responses to AZD1222 COVID-19 vaccine. TCRdb's copy holds only in-frame clones and misses some; the assay was immunoSEQ multiplex PCR. Its listing shows around 140,000 clones. Study-level findings and limits: Nearly half of spike-specific TCRs reportedly target variant regions that are unmutated in the B.1.351 and B.1.1.7 variants. Spike was spanned by vaccine-associated CD4 TCRs, which were dominant at 160-218 and 743-854. Researchers took repertoire samples only after the peak T cell response had come. At study baseline, merely five or six AZD1222 recipients were seropositive.

This CDR3 is built from 14 residues. CDR1 and CDR2 (germline): MGHRA, YSYEKL. V was shortened by 4 bases and J by 3 bases, with 11 bases between the two germline ends. This chain connects TRBV4-1 to TRBJ2-3, with D unclear. The TCR was taken from an adult in good health. Sequencing used peripheral blood. The DNA of the CDR3 is TGCGCCAGCAGCCCCTTACAGACGACAGATACGCAGTATTTT. Amino acid sequence: CASSPLQTTDTQYF.